This T cell receptor (beta chain) came from a study of vaccination and CD4 T cells after COVID-19. V dropped 5 bases and J dropped 1 base, with 11 bases sitting between them. There are 14 residues in the CDR3. Germline loops: CDR1 KGHSH, CDR2 LQKENI. Stated treatment: roughly 11-day PBMC culture with coronavirus spike peptide pools or control peptides (ViraFEST assay). The Oncomine TCR Beta short-read assay generated sequence data from the DNA of cultured CD4+ T cells. TCRdb analysed the PCR reads with MiXCR anew, one entry per CDR3 protein. The top ten hold around 14% of the sample, which has over 15,000 distinct CDR3 sequences, around 29% seen once. With regard to this clonotype: What it recognizes is unknown.

Study-wide points: Counts of SARS-CoV-2-reactive clonotypes had a median that went from around 19 to 38, a nonsignificant change.

The chain employs TRBV18 and TRBJ1-1; D perhaps matches TRBD1 (6 bases). Source material: cultured CD4+ T cells from blood. The clonotype originates from a human donor with COVID-19. The CDR3 DNA is TGTGCCAGCTCAGATCGGACAGCGAACACTGAAGCTTTCTTT. It is translated as CASSDRTANTEAFF.